This TCR beta chain was observed in a study of blood T cell repertoires in COVID-19. Background on the study: Collection of acute and convalescent COVID-19 samples took place in the United States, Italy and Spain. PBMCs, B-cell-depleted T cells, or T cells were the source of the cDNA or gDNA that made up the material.

Authors' data handling: Nucleated cell number was recorded as an estimate derived from reference gene primer amplification. The protocol was immunoSEQ multiplex PCR, while the TCRdb copy is restricted to in-frame clones and leaves out a portion. From that table come the V and J calls and clone size; the DNA was used to work out D and trimming. The sample has around 84,000 clones, around four fifths seen once; the top ten hold over 15%. Trimming left V 1 base short and J 1 base short, with 8 bases between. CDR1 SNHLY and CDR2 FYNNEI come from the germline V gene. The CDR3 is 15 residues long. The material sequenced was peripheral blood. J is TRBJ2-1 and V is TRBV2; D gene uncertain. The sequence came from a man aged 80 or over with active or convalescent COVID-19. This CDR3 is CASSEEANSYNEQFF. For the CDR3, the DNA is TGTGCCAGCAGTGAAGAAGCGAATTCCTACAATGAGCAGTTCTTC.